These 23 T cell receptor beta chains share one sample of origin, sequenced in a study of T cells after somatic rescue of genetic block. The method was immunoSEQ multiplex PCR; TCRdb's version includes in-frame clones alone and lacks a portion of them. This sample has about 88,000 clones; approximately 90% occur once, and the top ten carry around 1.6%. What was sequenced was peripheral blood mononuclear cells (PBMCs). The receptors stem from a woman between 18 and 29 years old.

The rearrangement joins TRBV5-1 to TRBJ2-5, with unresolved D. This CDR3 contains 14 residues. The V end was cut by 0 bases, the J end by 4 bases, with 10 bases between. Germline V gene lookup returns CDR1 SGHRS and CDR2 YFSETQ. CDR3 residues: CASSLAGRGETQYF. The CDR3, as DNA: TGCGCCAGCAGCTTGGCAGGCAGAGGAGAGACCCAGTACTTC.

The gene calls are TRBV6-4 and TRBJ1-2; D gene ambiguous. V lost 2 bases and J 3 bases, leaving 10 bases between the germline ends. Per germline, CDR1 MRHNA and CDR2 SNTAGT. The CDR3 has 14 residues. CDR3 DNA sequence: TGTGCCAGCAGTGACGGTCCCGGGGACTATGGCTACACCTTC. Translating it yields CASSDGPGDYGYTF.

The chain is built from TRBV5-6 and TRBJ2-3; D is possibly TRBD2 (5 bases). Germline values: CDR1 SGHDT, CDR2 YYEEEE. This CDR3 has 15 amino acids. V was trimmed by 0 bases and J by 3 bases, leaving 11 bases between them. CDR3 DNA: TGTGCCAGCAGCTTGGGTGGAGGCTGGACAGATACGCAGTATTTT. The encoded protein is CASSLGGGWTDTQYF.

The chain uses TRBV6-4 and TRBJ1-3; no reliable D call. V was pared by 5 bases and J by 1 base, with 21 bases between. This CDR3 is built from 18 residues. Germline CDR1 is MRHNA and CDR2 is SNTAGT. The CDR3 DNA is TGTGCCAGCAGTCACTTTTCTTGGAGGGCGCATTCTGGAAACACCATATATTTT. Its protein is CASSHFSWRAHSGNTIYF.

As to this clone: The junction differs from germline at one of its ends, possibly a read error. V usage is TRBV7-7 and J usage is TRBJ2-1; D ambiguous. The CDR3 is made up of 13 amino acids. The germline CDR1 and CDR2 sequences are SSHAT and FNYEAQ (reference sequence). The CDR3 bases are TGTGCTAGCAGCTTAGCTCCCCACAATGAGCAGTTCTTC. It yields the protein CASSLAPHNEQFF.

This clone has a single count. This chain joins TRBV5-6 and TRBJ1-1; D gene ambiguous. CDR3 length equals 16 residues. Germline lookup yields CDR1 SGHDT and CDR2 YYEEEE. Trimming took off 4 bases at V and 1 base at J, with 17 bases between the two ends. As DNA, the CDR3 is TGTGCCAGCAGCCCCTACGACCGAGATCAGAACACTGAAGCTTTCTTT. It is translated as CASSPYDRDQNTEAFF.

The chain has TRBV7-9 and TRBJ2-1; 15 bases match TRBD2. With V trimmed by 5 bases and J by 6 bases, 2 bases remained unmatched. This CDR3 comprises 15 residues. Germline V gene lookup returns CDR1 SEHNR and CDR2 FQNEAQ (reference sequence). The CDR3, as DNA: TGTGCCAGCAGCCAGGGACTAGCGGGAGGCAATGAGCAGTTCTTC. This sequence encodes CASSQGLAGGNEQFF.

The genes are TRBV27 and TRBJ2-1; 8 bases are a match to TRBD2. Germline loops: CDR1 MNHEY, CDR2 SMNVEV (reference sequence). The CDR3 totals 16 residues. The junction had 13 bases not matched to a gene; V was cut back by 5 bases and J by 7 bases. The DNA of the CDR3 is TGTGCCAGCAGTGCCCTCAACGGGAGGGTAAGGAATGAGCAGTTCTTC. Amino acid sequence: CASSALNGRVRNEQFF.

The genes are TRBV5-4 and TRBJ1-3, with D perhaps TRBD1 (5 bases). The CDR3 spans 15 residues. V was cut by 4 bases and J by 6 bases, with 17 bases left in between. The germline CDR1 and CDR2 sequences are SGHNT and YYREEE (reference sequence). CDR3: CASSPRQPGENTIYF. The CDR3 coding sequence is TGTGCCAGCAGCCCACGACAGCCGGGTGAAAACACCATATATTTT.

The chain joins TRBV4-1 to TRBJ1-2; tentatively, D is TRBD1 (6 bases). Trimming left V 1 base short and J 2 bases short, with 20 bases between. The CDR3 consists of 18 residues. CDR1 and CDR2 (germline): MGHRA, YSYEKL. As DNA, the CDR3 is TGCGCCAGCAGCCAAGTTCGATCACAGGGAGAGGGGAACTATGGCTACACCTTC. Protein sequence: CASSQVRSQGEGNYGYTF.

The chain has TRBV27 and TRBJ2-1; 12 bases map to TRBD2. Germline V gene data show CDR1 as MNHEY and CDR2 as SMNVEV (reference sequence). The V segment lost 1 base and the J segment 0 bases; nucleotides outside the gene matches: 4. The CDR3 length is 18 residues. CDR3 DNA: TGTGCCAGCAGTTTATTTCCTAGCGGGAGGGCCTCCTACAATGAGCAGTTCTTC. This sequence encodes CASSLFPSGRASYNEQFF.

The rearrangement links TRBV28 to TRBJ2-7, with D possibly being TRBD2 (5 bases). The V gene's germline CDR1 is MDHEN and CDR2 SYDVKM. Trimming took off 7 bases at V and 2 bases at J, with 21 bases between the two ends. The CDR3 is made up of 16 amino acids. CDR3 sequence reads: CASTSTRTHAAYEQYF. The CDR3 coding sequence is TGTGCCAGCACCTCGACGCGGACTCACGCAGCCTACGAGCAGTACTTC. Full variable domain (outside the CDR3, taken from reference TRBV28 and TRBJ2-7): DVKVTQSSRYLVKRTGEKVFLECVQDMDHENMFWYRQDPGLGLRLIYFSYDVKMKEKGDIPEGYSVSREKKERFSLILESASTNQTSMYLCASTSTRTHAAYEQYFGPGTRLTVT.

This clone has a handful of counts. The chain combines TRBV27 with TRBJ1-5; the match to TRBD1 covers 8 bases. This CDR3 region has 13 residues. From germline, CDR1 is MNHEY and CDR2 SMNVEV (reference sequence). The V and J ends lost 8 bases and 6 bases, in that order; junction bases with no gene match: 6. The CDR3 spells CASAGTGGQPQHF. CDR3 DNA: TGTGCCAGCGCCGGGACAGGCGGTCAGCCCCAGCATTTT.

This chain connects TRBV14 to TRBJ2-3; D perhaps matches TRBD2 (5 bases). This CDR3 spans 14 amino acids. Per the germline V gene, CDR1 is SGHDN and CDR2 is FVKESK. Trimming took off 0 bases at V and 12 bases at J, with 16 bases between the two ends. The CDR3 DNA sequence: TGTGCCAGCAGCCAAGAGCCTAGCCCCTCCAGTCAGTATTTT. Translating gives CASSQEPSPSSQYF.

There are a few counts of this clone. The chain is built from TRBV5-1 and TRBJ2-1, with a possible D match to TRBD1 (5 bases). The CDR3 is 16 amino acids. Trimming cost V 4 bases and J 2 bases, with 16 bases left between them. Germline loops: CDR1 SGHRS, CDR2 YFSETQ. CDR3 nucleotide sequence: TGCGCCAGCAGCCAGGATGGCAGGGCTGCCTACAATGAGCAGTTCTTC. Amino acids: CASSQDGRAAYNEQFF.

The chain employs TRBV5-5 and TRBJ1-3; no clear D gene. This CDR3 has 14 amino acids. Trimming took 4 bases from V and 7 from J, leaving 15 bases between them. In germline, CDR1 is SGHKS, CDR2 YYEKEE (reference sequence). DNA of the CDR3: TGTGCCAGCAGCCCCGAGGGTCACGGGAACACCATATATTTT. Translating it yields CASSPEGHGNTIYF.

The V gene is TRBV13, the J gene TRBJ2-1, with TRBD2 matching 11 bases. The J segment lost 7 bases and the V segment lost 5 bases, leaving 10 bases of the junction unmatched. The CDR3 length is 16 residues. The germline gives CDR1 PRHDT, CDR2 FYEKMQ (reference sequence). Written as DNA, the CDR3 is TGTGCCAGCAGCGTAACTAGCGGGAGCAGGGGGAATGAGCAGTTCTTC. This gives the protein CASSVTSGSRGNEQFF.

The chain is built from TRBV18 and TRBJ1-4; D gene unclear. V was shortened by 3 bases and J by 4 bases, with 9 bases between the two germline ends. The CDR3 spans 14 residues. Germline V gene lookup returns CDR1 KGHSH and CDR2 LQKENI. The chain's CDR3 is CASSPDTSNEKLFF. The CDR3 coding sequence is TGTGCCAGCTCACCCGACACGAGTAATGAAAAACTGTTTTTT.

In the case of this clone: Other DNA sequences in this sample translate to the same CDR3. The genes are TRBV6-1 and TRBJ2-3, with TRBD2 matching over 7 bases. CDR1 is MNHNS and CDR2 is SASEGT in the germline V gene. The CDR3 is 15 residues long. V dropped 0 bases and J dropped 0; count of bases not matched to a gene: 0. The CDR3 sequence: CASSEASGSTDTQYF. The CDR3 region has the DNA TGTGCCAGCAGTGAAGCTAGCGGGAGCACAGATACGCAGTATTTT.

The genes are TRBV30 and TRBJ2-1, with D tentatively TRBD2 (5 bases). The CDR3 is 16 amino acids. V was cut by 1 base and J by 1 base, with 14 bases left in between. From germline, CDR1 is GTSNPN and CDR2 SVGIG (reference sequence). The chain's CDR3 is CAWSDSLRVSYNEQFF. The CDR3 coding sequence is TGTGCCTGGAGTGACTCATTGCGGGTTTCCTACAATGAGCAGTTCTTC.

About this clone itself: The germline gene is not matched at one end of the junction; a read error may be the cause. The chain couples TRBV11-3 to TRBJ2-5; D is undetermined. Germline-derived CDR1 and CDR2 are SGHNT and YENEEA. The CDR3 has 12 amino acids. The CDR3 sequence: CASSRNQETQYF. The CDR3, as DNA: TGTGCCAGCAGCAGGAACCAGGAGACCCAGTACTTC.

The rearrangement joins TRBV6-5 to TRBJ2-5, with a tentative D call TRBD2 (6 bases). The CDR3 covers 14 residues. V lost 0 bases and J lost 11, with 16 bases in between. Germline CDR1 MNHEY, CDR2 SVGAGI. The CDR3 DNA follows: TGTGCCAGCAGTTACTCCCGTGGCGGTCGGGAGCAGTACTTC. This translates into CASSYSRGGREQYF.

The rearrangement joins TRBV18 to TRBJ2-3; D might be TRBD2 (6 bases). Germline V gives CDR1 KGHSH, CDR2 LQKENI. V gave up 3 bases and J gave up 0 bases, with 22 bases separating them. The CDR3 contains 19 residues. CDR3 nucleotides: TGTGCCAGCTCACCTCGAGGAGGTGCGGGAAGCCATAGCACAGATACGCAGTATTTT. Translation gives CASSPRGGAGSHSTDTQYF.